This entry lists 27 T cell receptor beta chains sequenced from one sample in a study of blood T cell repertoires in COVID-19. Data came from immunoSEQ multiplex PCR; TCRdb stores just in-frame clones and leaves some out. The repertoire holds approximately 500,000 clones, with about 88% as singletons. Sample: peripheral blood. These receptors all stem from a woman between 45 and 65 years old with COVID-19, enrolled during active disease.

With regard to this clone: This sample includes further DNA sequences coding for the same CDR3. The genes are TRBV9 and TRBJ2-3; 8 bases line up with TRBD2. The CDR3 totals 15 residues. With V trimmed by 0 bases and J by 1 base, 1 base remained unmatched. Germline CDR1 and CDR2: SGDLS and YYNGEE. The CDR3 nucleotides are TGTGCCAGCAGCGTAGCGGGGGGGCGCACAGATACGCAGTATTTT. This sequence encodes CASSVAGGRTDTQYF.

The chain links TRBV5-1 to TRBJ1-1; 9 positions agree with TRBD1. V lost 2 bases, J lost 7 bases, and 12 bases stayed unmatched. This CDR3 has 16 amino acids. The germline gives CDR1 SGHRS, CDR2 YFSETQ. The CDR3 DNA sequence: TGCGCCAGCAGCTTCCGAGCTGGACAGGGGTGGGGTGAAGCTTTCTTT. It encodes CASSFRAGQGWGEAFF. The full variable domain, its missing parts supplied by reference TRBV5-1 and TRBJ1-1, is KAGVTQTPRYLIKTRGQQVTLSCSPISGHRSVSWYQQTPGQGLQFLFEYFSETQRNKGNFPGRFSGRQFSNSRSEMNVSTLELGDSALYLCASSFRAGQGWGEAFFGQGTRLTVV.

This chain links TRBV6-5 with TRBJ2-5; D perhaps matches TRBD1 (5 bases). The CDR3 has 12 residues. With 10 bases removed from V and 2 bases from J, the gap between germline ends came to 11 bases. Germline values: CDR1 MNHEY, CDR2 SVGAGI. CDR3 loop: CATADNQETQYF. In nucleotides, the CDR3 is TGTGCCACCGCGGACAATCAAGAGACCCAGTACTTC.

This chain joins TRBV6-5 and TRBJ1-6, with TRBD1 as a possible D gene (5 bases). Trimming took 7 bases from V and 4 from J, leaving 11 bases between them. CDR3 length: 14 residues. Germline-derived CDR1 and CDR2 are MNHEY and SVGAGI. The CDR3 DNA is TGTGCCAGCAAGCAGGGTATTTATAATTCACCCCTCCACTTT. Translation gives CASKQGIYNSPLHF.

The J gene is TRBJ1-2, the V gene TRBV12-3 or TRBV12-4; D is undetermined. CDR3 length: 13 residues. The germline V and J ends were trimmed by 3 bases and 3 bases, with 8 bases remaining between them. The CDR3 sequence is CASSLGPHYGYTF. In nucleotides, the CDR3 is TGTGCCAGCAGTTTGGGCCCCCACTATGGCTACACCTTC.

The chain joins TRBV5-1 to TRBJ2-1; 8 nucleotides align to TRBD2. Per germline, CDR1 SGHRS and CDR2 YFSETQ. V lost 5 bases and J lost 7; bases outside the gene matches: 11. The CDR3 extends over 15 amino acids. The CDR3 spells CASSDGTSRWNEQFF. The CDR3 DNA reads TGCGCCAGCAGTGACGGGACTAGTCGTTGGAATGAGCAGTTCTTC.

CDR3 DNA: TGTGCCAGCAGTCCGGACGGACTGAACACCGGGGAGCTGTTTTTT. As protein: CASSPDGLNTGELFF. The V gene is TRBV6-4, the J gene TRBJ2-2; D is perhaps TRBD2 (5 bases). The V end was cut by 5 bases, the J end by 1 base, with 11 bases between. Germline V gene data show CDR1 as MRHNA and CDR2 as SNTAGT. This CDR3 has 15 residues.

This chain joins TRBV15 and TRBJ1-2; 10 bases are shared with TRBD1. The CDR3 is 16 residues long. Unmatched junction bases numbered 9, after V lost 0 bases and J lost 8 bases. Looked up from germline, CDR1 is LNHNV and CDR2 is YYDKDF (reference sequence). The CDR3 DNA is TGTGCCACCAGCAGAGATCTAGCCGGGACAGGGGAAGGCTACACCTTC. It is translated as CATSRDLAGTGEGYTF.

This clone was counted a single time. J is TRBJ2-7 and V is TRBV7-9; 7 nucleotides line up with TRBD2. J was trimmed by 0 bases and V by 7 bases; bases with no gene match: 6. The length of the CDR3 is 14 residues. CDR1 is SEHNR and CDR2 is FQNEAQ in the germline V gene (reference sequence). DNA of the CDR3: TGTGCCAGCACCCCAGCGGGATTCTCCTACGAGCAGTACTTC. Encoded protein: CASTPAGFSYEQYF.

V usage is TRBV2 and J usage is TRBJ1-5; 8 nucleotides line up with TRBD1. Germline trimming cut 2 bases from V and 2 bases from J; bases unmatched to any gene: 2. The CDR3 length is 15 residues. From germline, CDR1 is SNHLY and CDR2 FYNNEI. CDR3 amino acids: CASSEMTGGNQPQHF. CDR3 DNA: TGTGCCAGCAGTGAAATGACAGGGGGCAATCAGCCCCAGCATTTT. Full variable domain (outside the CDR3, taken from reference TRBV2 and TRBJ1-5): EPEVTQTPSHQVTQMGQEVILRCVPISNHLYFYWYRQILGQKVEFLVSFYNNEISEKSEIFDDQFSVERPDGSNFTLKIRSTKLEDSAMYFCASSEMTGGNQPQHFGDGTRLSIL.

Turning to this clone: Distinct nucleotide sequences in the sample also encode this CDR3. CDR3 region: CASSIAGNTIYF. CDR3 bases: TGTGCCAGTAGTATCGCTGGAAACACCATATATTTT. This rearrangement joins TRBV19 to TRBJ1-3; D unresolved. Trimming cost V 3 bases and J 2 bases, with 2 bases left between them. This CDR3 has 12 residues. CDR1 and CDR2 from the germline V gene are LNHDA and SQIVND (reference sequence).

The gene calls are TRBV28 and TRBJ1-1, with 9 nucleotides matching TRBD1. There are 13 residues in the CDR3. Germline loops: CDR1 MDHEN, CDR2 SYDVKM. J lost 5 bases, V lost 6 bases, and 4 bases had no gene match. The CDR3 DNA is TGTGCCAGCAGAGGGACAGGGAGGACTGAAGCTTTCTTT. This sequence encodes CASRGTGRTEAFF.

This clone has only a few counts. The V gene is TRBV2, the J gene TRBJ1-6, with TRBD1 identical over 7 bases. J lost 6 bases, V lost 6 bases, and 8 bases had no gene match. The germline CDR1 and CDR2 sequences are SNHLY and FYNNEI. The CDR3 length is 15 residues. CDR3 in amino acids: CASRPDRAFNSPLHF. The CDR3 DNA follows: TGTGCCAGCAGACCCGACAGGGCCTTTAATTCACCCCTCCACTTT.

The chain couples TRBV11-2 to TRBJ1-1; D possibly corresponds to TRBD1 (6 bases). Between the trimmed V and J ends, which lost 1 base and 5 bases, there was a span of 14 bases. The CDR3 totals 15 residues. The germline V gene encodes CDR1 SGHAT and CDR2 FQNNGV. The CDR3 DNA sequence: TGTGCCAGCAGCTTAGTGGGCAGGGGATGGACTGAAGCTTTCTTT. Amino acid sequence: CASSLVGRGWTEAFF.

The chain has TRBV24-1 and TRBJ2-3; 14 nucleotides agree with TRBD2. CDR3 length: 18 amino acids. Germline CDR1 KGHDR, CDR2 SFDVKD. V lost 0 bases, J lost 2 bases, and 3 bases stayed unmatched. CDR3 loop: CATSDLAGLAGATDTQYF. In DNA form, the CDR3 reads TGTGCCACCAGTGATTTGGCGGGACTAGCGGGGGCCACAGATACGCAGTATTTT.

In this sample, this clone turned up a few times. The chain uses TRBV19 and TRBJ2-3, with D maybe TRBD1 (6 bases). V lost 7 bases, J lost 0 bases, and 8 bases lay in between. CDR1 is LNHDA and CDR2 is SQIVND in the germline V gene (reference sequence). The CDR3 extends over 13 amino acids. CDR3 sequence (DNA): TGTGCCAGTAACGACAGGAGCACAGATACGCAGTATTTT. It encodes CASNDRSTDTQYF.

This clone was observed once. This chain links TRBV2 with TRBJ1-1; D call uncertain. V shed 7 bases and J shed 3 bases, with 12 bases lying between them. The CDR3 spans 13 residues. Germline V lookup: CDR1 SNHLY, CDR2 FYNNEI. The CDR3 nucleotides are TGTGCCAGCACCTTTGGAGAACACACTGAAGCTTTCTTT. Residues: CASTFGEHTEAFF.

This chain uses TRBV30 with TRBJ1-2, with 7 bases matching TRBD1. The germline V gene encodes CDR1 GTSNPN and CDR2 SVGIG (reference sequence). V shed 2 bases, J shed 5 bases, and the junction held 5 bases outside the gene matches. This CDR3 is 13 amino acids long. The CDR3 region is CAWSWTGRYGYTF. The CDR3 coding sequence is TGTGCCTGGAGTTGGACAGGTCGATATGGCTACACCTTC.

This clone was seen only once. The V and J genes are TRBV6-5 and TRBJ1-2, with D possibly matching TRBD1 (5 bases). The germline CDR1 and CDR2 sequences are MNHEY and SVGAGI. CDR3 length: 12 residues. The V gene lost 2 bases and the J gene lost 8 bases, with 9 bases spanning the gap. The CDR3 DNA reads as TGTGCCAGCAGTTACGACAGAAAGGGCTACACCTTC. This codes for CASSYDRKGYTF.

The chain combines TRBV10-3 with TRBJ1-1, with D hard to call. V was pared by 0 bases and J by 1 base, with 9 bases between. Germline V gives CDR1 ENHRY, CDR2 SYGVKD. CDR3 length equals 15 residues. CDR3 sequence reads: CAISESARGNTEAFF. Here the CDR3 DNA reads TGTGCCATCAGTGAGTCGGCCCGGGGGAACACTGAAGCTTTCTTT.

The chain uses TRBV28 and TRBJ1-5; D remains unclear. Germline CDR1 and CDR2: MDHEN and SYDVKM. The CDR3 contains 13 residues. Trimming took 8 bases from V and 4 from J, leaving 12 bases between them. In nucleotides, the CDR3 is TGTGCCAGCGTTATGGAGTGGAATCAGCCCCAGCATTTT. Residues: CASVMEWNQPQHF.

The rearrangement uses TRBV2 and TRBJ2-7, with a possible D match to TRBD1 (6 bases). V shed 2 bases and J shed 7 bases, with 15 bases lying between them. The V gene's germline CDR1 is SNHLY and CDR2 FYNNEI. The length of the CDR3 is 14 residues. CDR3 region: CASSESRTVGEQYF. The CDR3 bases are TGTGCCAGCAGTGAATCCCGGACAGTCGGGGAGCAGTACTTC.

The sample holds one count of this clone. The chain uses TRBV29-1 and TRBJ1-1; D may be TRBD1 (6 bases). The germline V gene has CDR1 SQVTM and CDR2 ANQGSEA. The CDR3 length is 13 residues. Trimming shortened V by 3 bases and J by 5 bases, and 13 bases separated the two germline ends. CDR3 DNA sequence: TGCAGCGTTGATGGGACATCCGCGACTGAAGCTTTCTTT. This gives the protein CSVDGTSATEAFF.

The chain links TRBV5-5 to TRBJ2-7; no definite D call. The germline V gene encodes CDR1 SGHKS and CDR2 YYEKEE (reference sequence). This CDR3 spans 14 amino acids. Between the trimmed V and J ends, which lost 4 bases and 2 bases, there was a span of 13 bases. CDR3 region: CASSRDSRTYEQYF. In nucleotides, the CDR3 is TGTGCCAGCAGCCGTGACTCGCGAACCTACGAGCAGTACTTC.

V is TRBV7-2 and J is TRBJ1-2; 7 bases agree with TRBD1. CDR3 size: 16 residues. V dropped 5 bases and J dropped 1; count of bases not matched to a gene: 10. Per germline, CDR1 SGHTA and CDR2 FQGNSA. The CDR3 region has the DNA TGTGCCAGCAGCCCGTCTTTGGGGACAGATAACTATGGCTACACCTTC. Amino acid sequence: CASSPSLGTDNYGYTF.

This clone was observed a handful of times. This rearrangement joins TRBV7-8 to TRBJ1-2; 10 bases are a match to TRBD1. The CDR3 totals 15 residues. Losses at the gene ends were 5 bases for V and 6 bases for J; bases not matched to a gene: 9. Looked up from germline, CDR1 is SGHVS and CDR2 is FQNEAQ. CDR3 DNA: TGTGCCAGCAGCACGCGGGACAGGGGAAGAGATGGCTACACCTTC. Its protein is CASSTRDRGRDGYTF.

The chain has TRBV6-1 and TRBJ1-1, with a weak D call TRBD1 (5 bases). The V end lost 3 bases, the J end lost 6 bases, and 5 bases lay between the germline ends. This CDR3 region has 11 residues. Per the germline V gene, CDR1 is MNHNS and CDR2 is SASEGT. Written as DNA, the CDR3 is TGTGCCAGCAGTGACAGGGCTGAAGCTTTCTTT. This gives the protein CASSDRAEAFF.